These 26 T cell receptor beta chains were all obtained from the same sample, sequenced in a study of OX40 agonist ivuxolimab in advanced cancers. Assay: immunoSEQ multiplex PCR; the TCRdb copy retains only in-frame clones and omits some. The data hold about 82,000 clones, with about 91% observed a single time. The input for sequencing was CD4+ or CD8+ T cells sorted from blood, taken in a trial of the OX40 agonist ivuxolimab. These receptors all come from an adult with an advanced solid tumor such as melanoma, head and neck, liver or kidney cancer.

This CDR3 reads CASRDNNGNTIYF. The CDR3 coding sequence is TGTGCCAGCCGGGACAACAATGGAAACACCATATATTTT. The chain links TRBV6-1 to TRBJ1-3; maybe TRBD1 (6 bases). The CDR3 is made up of 13 amino acids. Germline CDR1 and CDR2: MNHNS and SASEGT. Trimming removed 8 bases from V and 3 bases from J, with 11 bases in between.

The chain is built from TRBV27 and TRBJ2-7; D perhaps matches TRBD2 (6 bases). The germline V and J ends were trimmed by 8 bases and 0 bases, with 17 bases remaining between them. Germline V gene data show CDR1 as MNHEY and CDR2 as SMNVEV (reference sequence). The CDR3 contains 15 residues. The CDR3 DNA reads TGTGCCAGCGCCCCAGGCCGGGGGAGCTCCTACGAGCAGTACTTC. Encoded protein: CASAPGRGSSYEQYF.

J is TRBJ2-7 and V is TRBV7-9; D gene uncertain. V gave up 5 bases and J gave up 4 bases, with 15 bases separating them. The CDR3 totals 14 residues. Per germline, CDR1 SEHNR and CDR2 FQNEAQ (reference sequence). This chain's CDR3 is CASSVKGPLYEQYF. The CDR3 region has the DNA TGTGCCAGCAGCGTCAAAGGACCCCTATACGAGCAGTACTTC.

The rearrangement joins TRBV10-3 to TRBJ2-7; D might be TRBD1 (6 bases). Germline V gene lookup returns CDR1 ENHRY and CDR2 SYGVKD. The CDR3 loop spans 14 amino acids. With 6 bases removed from V and 0 bases from J, the gap between germline ends came to 12 bases. CDR3 bases: TGTGCCATCAGGGGGACGGACAGCTCCTACGAGCAGTACTTC. Residues: CAIRGTDSSYEQYF.

The genes are TRBV5-1 and TRBJ2-3; no reliable D call. Germline V gene lookup returns CDR1 SGHRS and CDR2 YFSETQ. Trimming cost V 2 bases and J 2 bases, with 15 bases left between them. The CDR3 spans 16 residues. The CDR3 sequence is CASSFSSSPYTDTQYF. The CDR3 coding sequence is TGCGCCAGCAGCTTTTCATCAAGTCCTTACACAGATACGCAGTATTTT.

The chain has TRBV11-1 and TRBJ2-3; possibly TRBD2 for D (5 bases). V lost 5 bases and J lost 5, with 14 bases in between. This CDR3 has 14 residues. Germline CDR1 reads SGHAT; CDR2 reads FQDESV (reference sequence). Here the CDR3 reads CASSTPGRRDTQYF. CDR3 DNA: TGTGCCAGCAGCACTCCGGGGAGACGAGATACGCAGTATTTT.

The rearrangement joins TRBV7-2 to TRBJ2-7; 7 bases are shared with TRBD1. This CDR3 has 14 residues. V lost 6 bases, J lost 1 base, and 6 bases stayed unmatched. The germline CDR1 and CDR2 sequences are SGHTA and FQGNSA. CDR3 protein: CASRPGQPSYEQYF. In DNA form, the CDR3 reads TGTGCCAGCAGGCCGGGACAGCCTTCCTACGAGCAGTACTTC.

This rearrangement joins TRBV6-4 to TRBJ2-1; 9 positions agree with TRBD2. There are 13 residues in the CDR3. Germline lookup yields CDR1 MRHNA and CDR2 SNTAGT. V was pared by 3 bases and J by 15 bases, with 9 bases of the junction left unmatched. CDR3 DNA: TGTGCCAGCAGTGAACAGGGCGGGAGGGCCATGTTCTTC. Encoded protein: CASSEQGGRAMFF.

This sequence joins TRBV6-4 and TRBJ1-3; a weak D match, TRBD1 (6 bases). V was pared by 0 bases and J by 11 bases, with 11 bases between. The CDR3 is 13 amino acids. Germline CDR1 reads MRHNA; CDR2 reads SNTAGT. The CDR3 loop is CASSDSGHKAIYF. CDR3 DNA sequence: TGTGCCAGCAGTGACTCGGGACACAAAGCCATATATTTT.

The V call is TRBV19, the J call TRBJ1-1; maybe TRBD1 (6 bases). This CDR3 is 15 amino acids long. Trimming left V 5 bases short and J 2 bases short, with 15 bases between. Germline CDR1 and CDR2: LNHDA and SQIVND (reference sequence). Here the CDR3 reads CASSQSTGINTEAFF. In DNA form, the CDR3 reads TGTGCCAGTAGTCAATCGACAGGAATAAACACTGAAGCTTTCTTT.

The rearrangement uses TRBV19 and TRBJ2-7, with D hard to call. Germline V gene lookup returns CDR1 LNHDA and CDR2 SQIVND (reference sequence). Trimming pared 8 bases from V and 0 bases from J, leaving 14 bases between. The CDR3 runs to 14 residues. As DNA, the CDR3 is TGTGCCAGTGGAGACACCGCGAGCTCCTACGAGCAGTACTTC. Amino acid sequence: CASGDTASSYEQYF.

J is TRBJ1-2 and V is TRBV13, with D tentatively TRBD1 (5 bases). Per germline, CDR1 PRHDT and CDR2 FYEKMQ (reference sequence). Trimming took 2 bases from V and 8 from J, leaving 12 bases between them. This CDR3 is 13 amino acids long. CDR3 amino acids: CASSLKGAQGYTF. CDR3 DNA: TGTGCCAGCAGCTTAAAAGGGGCGCAGGGCTACACCTTC.

This clone was seen a single time. This sequence joins TRBV11-3 and TRBJ2-7; maybe TRBD2 (5 bases). The V and J ends lost 1 base and 7 bases respectively, with 11 bases between them. This CDR3 contains 13 residues. The germline V gene encodes CDR1 SGHNT and CDR2 YENEEA. The CDR3 here is CASSLGGPGEQYF. For the CDR3, the DNA is TGTGCCAGCAGCTTAGGAGGGCCGGGGGAGCAGTACTTC.

This clone was observed once. The CDR3 here is CSISMTERPYEQYF. For the CDR3, the DNA is TGCAGCATAAGCATGACAGAACGTCCCTACGAGCAGTACTTC. The gene calls are TRBV29-1 and TRBJ2-7; a possible D gene is TRBD1 (5 bases). Trimming pared 8 bases from V and 2 bases from J, leaving 19 bases between. This CDR3 region has 14 residues. The germline V gene has CDR1 SQVTM and CDR2 ANQGSEA.

This rearrangement joins TRBV6-6 to TRBJ1-1; 8 positions agree with TRBD1. This CDR3 is 13 amino acids long. V shed 10 bases and J 7 bases; nucleotides not matched to a gene: 11. The germline V gene has CDR1 MNHNY and CDR2 SVGAGI (reference sequence). The CDR3 nucleotides read TGTGCCACCAAGGACAGGGAGGTTCGTGAAGCTTTCTTT. It is translated as CATKDREVREAFF.

The table lists this clone with a count of one. This chain uses TRBV19 with TRBJ2-7; maybe TRBD1 (8 bases). Germline CDR1 LNHDA, CDR2 SQIVND (reference sequence). V lost 5 bases, J lost 1 base, and 18 bases lay in between. The CDR3 length is 16 residues. The CDR3 here is CASSPRDRGGSYEQYF. For the CDR3, the DNA is TGTGCCAGTAGTCCGAGAGACAGGGGAGGGTCCTACGAGCAGTACTTC.

The chain carries TRBV10-3 and TRBJ2-6; unclear D gene. The CDR3 extends over 16 amino acids. V gave up 6 bases and J gave up 0 bases, with 12 bases separating them. CDR1 and CDR2 (germline): ENHRY, SYGVKD. The CDR3 coding sequence is TGTGCCATCAGCCTTACAGAATTCTCTGGGGCCAACGTCCTGACTTTC. Translated, it gives CAISLTEFSGANVLTF.

This chain connects TRBV7-2 to TRBJ1-2; 8 bases map to TRBD1. The germline CDR1 and CDR2 sequences are SGHTA and FQGNSA. With 5 bases clipped from V and 2 bases from J, the junction kept 4 bases outside the gene matches. This CDR3 is 14 amino acids long. CDR3 nucleotide sequence: TGTGCCAGCAGCGCAAGACAGGGGAACTATGGCTACACCTTC. This gives the protein CASSARQGNYGYTF.

V and J are TRBV28 and TRBJ1-5, with a weak D call TRBD1 (6 bases). The CDR3 runs to 15 residues. V dropped 6 bases and J dropped 2 bases, with 14 bases sitting between them. Germline CDR1 and CDR2: MDHEN and SYDVKM. For the CDR3, the DNA is TGTGCCAGCAGCATCCGACAGGCAGGCAATCAGCCCCAGCATTTT. Residues: CASSIRQAGNQPQHF. The full variable domain, in which reference TRBV28 and TRBJ1-5 provide the parts outside the CDR3, is DVKVTQSSRYLVKRTGEKVFLECVQDMDHENMFWYRQDPGLGLRLIYFSYDVKMKEKGDIPEGYSVSREKKERFSLILESASTNQTSMYLCASSIRQAGNQPQHFGDGTRLSIL.

V usage is TRBV7-9 and J usage is TRBJ1-5, with D tentatively TRBD1 (6 bases). Germline CDR1 is SEHNR and CDR2 is FQNEAQ (reference sequence). V lost 0 bases to trimming and J lost 6 bases, with 24 bases between them. This CDR3 comprises 19 residues. The CDR3 DNA follows: TGTGCCAGCAGCTTAGCGCGGGGAGCAGGGGAGGGTCTTGGTCAGCCCCAGCATTTT. Translating gives CASSLARGAGEGLGQPQHF.

Written as DNA, the CDR3 is TGCGCCAGCAGTGAGTTCGGGACTAGGAGCACCGGGGAGCTGTTTTTT. Protein: CASSEFGTRSTGELFF. The chain recombines TRBV10-1 with TRBJ2-2; 8 nucleotides match TRBD2. J was trimmed by 4 bases and V by 1 base; bases with no gene match: 5. This CDR3 is 16 amino acids long. The germline V gene encodes CDR1 WNHNN and CDR2 SYGVQD (reference sequence).

This chain uses TRBV14 with TRBJ2-7; TRBD1 aligns across 8 bases. The V gene end was trimmed by 4 bases and the J gene end by 3 bases; junction bases not matched to a gene: 5. Germline-derived CDR1 and CDR2 are SGHDN and FVKESK. The CDR3 totals 14 residues. CDR3 loop: CASSPGTGFYEQYF. The CDR3 bases are TGTGCCAGCAGCCCCGGGACAGGTTTCTACGAGCAGTACTTC.

The J gene is TRBJ2-2, the V gene TRBV18, with 9 bases aligning to TRBD1. Germline V gene sequence: CDR1 KGHSH, CDR2 LQKENI. The CDR3 consists of 16 residues. Losses at the gene ends were 0 bases for V and 4 bases for J; bases not matched to a gene: 3. CDR3 bases: TGTGCCAGCTCACCACCGACAGGGGGGGCCACCGGGGAGCTGTTTTTT. Translating gives CASSPPTGGATGELFF.

The chain is built from TRBV5-6 and TRBJ1-1, with 8 bases identical to TRBD1. The trim removed 5 bases at V and 2 bases at J, leaving 5 bases unmatched. CDR1 and CDR2 from the germline V gene are SGHDT and YYEEEE. CDR3 size: 14 residues. The CDR3 DNA follows: TGTGCCAGCAGGCTAGACAGGGGAAACACTGAAGCTTTCTTT. The encoded protein is CASRLDRGNTEAFF.

This clone was recorded only once. DNA for the CDR3: TGTGCCAGCAGTTACGAGGGTCCCCCTGAAAAACTGTTTTTT. Translation gives CASSYEGPPEKLFF. V and J are TRBV6-5 and TRBJ1-4; D ambiguous. This CDR3 is 14 amino acids long. CDR1 MNHEY and CDR2 SVGAGI come from the germline V gene. V shed 2 bases and J shed 7 bases, with 11 bases lying between them.

This clone showed up just once. V usage is TRBV6-5 and J usage is TRBJ1-6, with D maybe TRBD1 (6 bases). CDR1 and CDR2 (germline): MNHEY, SVGAGI. Trimming left V 1 base short and J 6 bases short, with 10 bases between. The CDR3 has 15 residues. Here the CDR3 reads CASSYFRQANSPLHF. The DNA of the CDR3 is TGTGCCAGCAGTTACTTCAGACAGGCTAATTCACCCCTCCACTTT.